The 20 T cell receptor beta chains presented below share a single source sample, sequenced in a study of blood T cells in healthy people across ages (dated by TCRdb to between 2014 and 2017). To prepare the library, 5' RACE was applied. Sequenced on an Illumina HiSeq 2500. A second roughly 7 to 12 cycle PCR used a sample-barcoded 5' primer and a J-beta primer mix. In TCRdb, the public reads were trimmed at Q25 with fastp and aligned with MiXCR, with productive beta chains retained. A single entry per CDR3 protein holds the most common genes and DNA from its merged rows. Within this sample are about 1,400,000 distinct CDR3 sequences, with roughly 64% of them counted one time only. The leading ten clones occupy 6.5% to 8.5% of the sample. Input material: blood. The source is a man between 18 and 35 years old in good health.

This chain joins TRBV19 and TRBJ1-4, with D possibly matching TRBD1 (5 bases). The CDR3 extends over 15 amino acids. Trimming stripped 4 bases from V and 8 bases from J, with 17 bases between. From germline, CDR1 is LNHDA and CDR2 SQIVND (reference sequence). CDR3 sequence (DNA): TGTGCCAGTAGTACTTCAGGCGTTAAGGGGGAAAAACTGTTTTTT. Translated: CASSTSGVKGEKLFF.

The chain carries TRBV29-1 and TRBJ1-1; D unclear. Germline-derived CDR1 and CDR2 are SQVTM and ANQGSEA. V was shortened by 7 bases and J by 1 base, with 19 bases between the two germline ends. The CDR3 length is 15 residues. Here the CDR3 DNA reads TGCAGCGCCCCCTGGTCGCGGGATGGGAACACTGAAGCTTTCTTT. It codes for CSAPWSRDGNTEAFF. The full variable domain, its missing parts supplied by reference TRBV29-1 and TRBJ1-1, is SAVISQKPSRDICQRGTSLTIQCQVDSQVTMMFWYRQQPGQSLTLIATANQGSEATYESGFVIDKFPISRPNLTFSTLTVSNMSPEDSSIYLCSAPWSRDGNTEAFFGQGTRLTVV.

The chain couples TRBV10-3 to TRBJ2-5; possibly TRBD1 or TRBD2 for D (5 bases each). Germline CDR1 ENHRY, CDR2 SYGVKD. This CDR3 comprises 15 residues. Trimming pared 6 bases from V and 2 bases from J, leaving 16 bases between. CDR3 bases: TGTGCCATCAGCGATGGCCGGGACCGACAAGAGACCCAGTACTTC. It specifies CAISDGRDRQETQYF.

This rearrangement joins TRBV29-1 to TRBJ2-1; D is uncertain. The V end was cut by 7 bases, the J end by 6 bases, with 13 bases between. There are 12 residues in the CDR3. Germline V gives CDR1 SQVTM, CDR2 ANQGSEA. The CDR3 here is CSGLMLGNEQFF. The CDR3 nucleotides are TGCAGCGGGTTAATGTTGGGCAATGAGCAGTTCTTC.

This clonotype was observed a few times. The J gene is TRBJ2-2, the V gene TRBV6-2 or TRBV6-3; the D call may be TRBD1 or TRBD2 (5 bases each). This CDR3 has 13 residues. Trimming removed 2 bases from V and 6 bases from J, with 7 bases in between. Germline V CDR1 and CDR2: MNHEY, SVGEGT. As DNA, the CDR3 is TGTGCCAGCAGTTACGGGGGTTCCGGGGAGCTGTTTTTT. It codes for CASSYGGSGELFF.

This chain links TRBV11-3 with TRBJ1-1; D ambiguous. The CDR3 spans 15 residues. From germline, CDR1 is SGHNT and CDR2 YENEEA. Trimming removed 0 bases from V and 4 bases from J, with 12 bases in between. This CDR3 is CASSLDGRGGTEAFF. CDR3 sequence (DNA): TGTGCCAGCAGCTTAGATGGGAGAGGAGGCACTGAAGCTTTCTTT.

The chain employs TRBV28 and TRBJ2-7; 9 bases line up with TRBD1. V lost 1 base, J lost 6 bases, and 4 bases stayed unmatched. Germline CDR1 and CDR2: MDHEN and SYDVKM. The CDR3 is made up of 14 amino acids. The CDR3 loop reads CASSLSGTGLEQYF. CDR3 bases: TGTGCCAGCAGTTTATCCGGGACAGGGCTCGAGCAGTACTTC.

This clonotype has only a few counts. V usage is TRBV7-2 and J usage is TRBJ2-1; 9 nucleotides line up with TRBD1. The germline V gene has CDR1 SGHTA and CDR2 FQGNSA. The CDR3 contains 15 residues. V was pared by 3 bases and J by 2 bases, with 2 bases of the junction left unmatched. The DNA of the CDR3 is TGTGCCAGCAGCTTCGACAGGGGGACCTACAATGAGCAGTTCTTC. It encodes CASSFDRGTYNEQFF. Complete variable domain (other parts from reference TRBV7-2 and TRBJ2-1): GAGVSQSPSNKVTEKGKDVELRCDPISGHTALYWYRQSLGQGLEFLIYFQGNSAPDKSGLPSDRFSAERTGGSVSTLTIQRTQQEDSAVYLCASSFDRGTYNEQFFGPGTRLTVL.

The chain is built from TRBV25-1 and TRBJ2-7; 15 bases line up with TRBD2. The CDR3 covers 18 residues. Trimming removed 6 bases from V and 4 bases from J; junction bases left unmatched: 13. CDR1 MGHDK and CDR2 SYGVNS come from the germline V gene. The CDR3 nucleotides are TGTGCCAGCAGATCTACCGGGACTAGCGGGAGGAGCGGTTACGAGCAGTACTTC. Its translation is CASRSTGTSGRSGYEQYF.

This chain links TRBV28 with TRBJ2-7, with D uncertain. CDR1 and CDR2 from the germline V gene are MDHEN and SYDVKM. Trimming removed 2 bases at V and 7 bases at J, with 18 bases between. The CDR3 runs to 15 residues. For the CDR3, the DNA is TGTGCCAGCAGTTTACGGACCAGAATCTACAATGAGCAGTACTTC. It translates to CASSLRTRIYNEQYF.

In its sample, this clonotype was seen a few times. This rearrangement joins TRBV6-2 or TRBV6-3 to TRBJ2-3; 9 bases line up with TRBD2. V gave up 7 bases and J gave up 2 bases; unmatched junction bases: 1. CDR1 is MNHEY, CDR2 SVGEGT, per germline. CDR3 length equals 13 residues. The CDR3 here is CASKRGATDTQYF. CDR3 DNA sequence: TGTGCCAGCAAGCGGGGGGCCACAGATACGCAGTATTTT.

This clonotype was counted a few times. The J gene is TRBJ2-1, the V gene TRBV7-9; a weak D match, TRBD2 (5 bases). Germline CDR1 and CDR2: SEHNR and FQNEAQ (reference sequence). CDR3 length: 14 amino acids. V was shortened by 1 base and J by 7 bases, with 11 bases between the two germline ends. The CDR3 reads CASSLGTSLNEQFF. CDR3 nucleotides: TGTGCCAGCAGCTTAGGTACTAGTCTTAATGAGCAGTTCTTC.

The CDR3 DNA reads as TGTGCCAGCACCTCCCAGCTCCGGGACAGCCTATACGAGCAGTACTTC. The encoded protein is CASTSQLRDSLYEQYF. The chain has TRBV6-6 and TRBJ2-7; 7 nucleotides line up with TRBD1. V lost 7 bases, J lost 4 bases, and 16 bases stayed unmatched. Germline CDR1 is MNHNY and CDR2 is SVGAGI (reference sequence). The CDR3 consists of 16 residues.

On this clonotype itself: A junction boundary mismatches the germline segment, possibly from a read error. V usage is TRBV5-1 and J usage is TRBJ1-2; 7 nucleotides align to TRBD1. The CDR3 spans 14 residues. The V gene's germline CDR1 is SGHRS and CDR2 YFSETQ. The CDR3 DNA reads TGTGCCAGCAGCTTAGACAGGGTAAACTATGGCTACACCTTC. This gives the protein CASSLDRVNYGYTF. Combining the CDR3 with reference TRBV5-1 and TRBJ1-2 gives the whole variable domain KAGVTQTPRYLIKTRGQQVTLSCSPISGHRSVSWYQQTPGQGLQFLFEYFSETQRNKGNFPGRFSGRQFSNSRSEMNVSTLELGDSALYLCASSLDRVNYGYTFGSGTRLTVV.

The chain uses TRBV20-1 and TRBJ2-1, with 11 bases aligning to TRBD2. This CDR3 comprises 15 residues. The ends lost 5 bases at V and 3 bases at J; junction bases unmatched: 6. Germline lookup yields CDR1 DFQATT and CDR2 SNEGSKA (reference sequence). CDR3 amino acids: CSAPLGLAVYNEQFF. In DNA, the CDR3 is TGCAGTGCTCCCCTGGGACTAGCGGTCTACAATGAGCAGTTCTTC.

CDR3 in amino acids: CSARRMEQTQYF. In DNA form, the CDR3 reads TGCAGTGCTAGGCGGATGGAGCAGACCCAGTACTTC. V gene TRBV20-1 combines with J gene TRBJ2-7; D is uncertain. TRBJ2-5 explains the end of the DNA better; the J call may be wrong. Per the germline V gene, CDR1 is DFQATT and CDR2 is SNEGSKA (reference sequence). CDR3 size: 12 residues.

The chain carries TRBV4-1 and TRBJ2-2; weak D call: TRBD1 (5 bases). CDR1 is MGHRA and CDR2 is YSYEKL in the germline V gene. Trimming cost V 0 bases and J 5 bases, with 13 bases left between them. The CDR3 length is 16 residues. The chain's CDR3 is CASSQEKGLGTGELFF. The CDR3 DNA is TGCGCCAGCAGCCAAGAGAAGGGGCTTGGAACCGGGGAGCTGTTTTTT.

This chain links TRBV12-3 or TRBV12-4 with TRBJ1-6, with TRBD1 matching 7 bases. V was clipped by 7 bases and J by 0 bases; unmatched bases: 6. This CDR3 comprises 16 residues. Here the CDR3 DNA reads TGTGCCAGCACCTTGGACAGGAGCTCCTATAATTCACCCCTCCACTTT. Residues: CASTLDRSSYNSPLHF.

The CDR3 loop is CASSDGGGQAFF. The CDR3 coding sequence is TGTGCCAGCAGTGATGGGGGGGGCCAAGCTTTCTTT. The chain employs TRBV25-1 and TRBJ1-1; a weak D match, TRBD1 (6 bases). Germline loops: CDR1 MGHDK, CDR2 SYGVNS. Trimming stripped 3 bases from V and 9 bases from J, with 11 bases between. CDR3 length: 12 amino acids.

This clonotype has a handful of counts. CDR3 region: CASTVIWDREKDGYTF. The CDR3 DNA reads as TGTGCCAGCACCGTTATTTGGGACAGGGAAAAAGATGGCTACACCTTC. The chain has TRBV6-2 or TRBV6-3 and TRBJ1-2; 9 nucleotides match TRBD1. This CDR3 contains 16 residues. Germline assignment: CDR1 MNHEY and CDR2 SVGEGT. The V gene end was trimmed by 7 bases and the J gene end by 6 bases; junction bases not matched to a gene: 15.